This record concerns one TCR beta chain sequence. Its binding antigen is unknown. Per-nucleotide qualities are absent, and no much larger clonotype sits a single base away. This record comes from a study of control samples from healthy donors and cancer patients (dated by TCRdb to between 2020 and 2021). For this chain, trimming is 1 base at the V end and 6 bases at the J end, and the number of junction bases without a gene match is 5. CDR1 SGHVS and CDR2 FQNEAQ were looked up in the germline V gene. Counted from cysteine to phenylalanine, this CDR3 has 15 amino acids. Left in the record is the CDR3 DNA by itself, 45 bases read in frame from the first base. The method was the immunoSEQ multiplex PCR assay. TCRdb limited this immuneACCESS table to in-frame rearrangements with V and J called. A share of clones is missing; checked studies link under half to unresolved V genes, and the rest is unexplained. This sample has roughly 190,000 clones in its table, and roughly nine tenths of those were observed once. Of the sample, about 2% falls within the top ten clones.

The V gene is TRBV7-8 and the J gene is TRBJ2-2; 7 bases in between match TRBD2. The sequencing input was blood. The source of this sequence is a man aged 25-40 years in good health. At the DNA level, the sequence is TGTGCCAGCAGCTTAGGGGGACTACCATCCGGGGAGCTGTTTTTT. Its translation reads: CASSLGGLPSGELFF.